A selection of T cell receptor beta chains follows, all from one sample in a study of cytomegalovirus exposure and HLA in healthy donors. Profiling relied on immunoSEQ multiplex PCR, and the TCRdb table lists in-frame clones only, not all of them. The repertoire holds around 94,000 clones, with around 76% as singletons. The sequenced sample consisted of PBMCs. The receptor source for this set is a woman aged 55 to 70 in good health and CMV-seropositive. The CDR3 runs from the conserved cysteine through the conserved F or W. The order of the fields is V gene, CDR3 length, J gene, clone size, D gene, CDR3 protein, CDR3 DNA. D genes are given only for firm matches. Clone size appears in some rows only: once, few, many, or a class for an expanded clone.

>TRBV27|16|TRBJ2-1|NA|TRBD2
CASSLRGGRVYNEQFF
TGTGCCAGCAGTTTACGAGGCGGGAGGGTCTACAATGAGCAGTTCTTC
>TRBV30|14|TRBJ2-7|NA|NA
CAWSGRGRTYEQYF
TGTGCCTGGAGTGGGAGGGGCCGAACCTACGAGCAGTACTTC
>TRBV7-3|15|TRBJ2-1|NA|NA
CASSPGASESSEQFF
TGTGCCAGCAGCCCCGGGGCTAGCGAGAGCAGCGAGCAGTTCTTC
>TRBV15|17|TRBJ1-4|NA|NA
CATSRSPVVATNEKLFF
TGTGCCACCAGCAGAAGTCCAGTTGTTGCAACTAATGAAAAACTGTTTTTT
>TRBV19|15|TRBJ1-4|NA|NA
CASRPGQSTNEKLFF
TGTGCCAGTAGACCCGGACAGTCAACTAATGAAAAACTGTTTTTT
>TRBV10-2|16|TRBJ1-1|few|TRBD1
CASSGAGGEGNTEAFF
TGCGCCAGCAGTGGGGCAGGGGGCGAGGGGAACACTGAAGCTTTCTTT
>TRBV10-2|13|TRBJ1-5|NA|TRBD1
CASRGQNNQPQHF
TGCGCCAGCAGGGGACAGAACAATCAGCCCCAGCATTTT
>TRBV5-1|14|TRBJ2-5|NA|TRBD2
CASSPSGGRETQYF
TGCGCCAGCAGCCCTTCGGGGGGACGAGAGACCCAGTACTTC
>TRBV29-1|15|TRBJ2-1|NA|NA
CSGAATRGGSNEQFF
TGCAGCGGCGCGGCGACTAGGGGCGGGTCCAATGAGCAGTTCTTC
>TRBV29-1|12|TRBJ2-3|NA|NA
CSVDPGTDTQYF
TGCAGCGTTGATCCGGGGACAGATACGCAGTATTTT
>TRBV9|12|TRBJ2-1|NA|NA
CASSVAGYEQFF
TGTGCCAGCAGCGTAGCAGGTTATGAGCAGTTCTTC
>TRBV27|14|TRBJ2-1|NA|TRBD1
CASRTGTGWNEQFF
TGTGCCAGCAGGACAGGGACAGGTTGGAATGAGCAGTTCTTC
>TRBV11-2|15|TRBJ2-7|once|TRBD2
CASSKVLAGAYEQYF
TGTGCCAGCAGCAAGGTCCTAGCGGGAGCTTACGAGCAGTACTTC
>TRBV9|15|TRBJ1-2|NA|NA
CASSVVGGSSYGYTF
TGTGCCAGCAGCGTAGTTGGAGGGTCCAGCTATGGCTACACCTTC
>TRBV5-6|12|TRBJ2-1|few|TRBD2
CASSRLAGGSFF
TGTGCCAGCAGCAGACTAGCGGGAGGTTCGTTCTTC
>TRBV5-1|13|TRBJ1-6|NA|NA
CASSFSSSSPLHF
TGCGCCAGCAGCTTCTCATCGAGTTCACCCCTCCACTTT
>TRBV27|14|TRBJ1-5|NA|NA
CASSLRPEDRAQHF
TGTGCCAGCAGTTTGCGTCCGGAGGATCGGGCCCAGCATTTT
>TRBV30|13|TRBJ1-1|NA|NA
CAWNQGGTAEAFF
TGTGCCTGGAACCAGGGAGGAACGGCTGAAGCTTTCTTT
>TRBV6-1|17|TRBJ2-2|NA|NA
CASSAPTGHLPSGELFF
TGTGCCAGCAGTGCTCCCACGGGACACCTTCCCTCCGGGGAGCTGTTTTTT
>TRBV28|13|TRBJ1-2|NA|NA
CASLQGANYGYTF
TGTGCCAGCCTACAGGGTGCTAACTATGGCTACACCTTC
>TRBV28|16|TRBJ2-7|once|TRBD2
CASSLVSSGTPYEQYF
TGTGCCAGCAGTTTGGTTTCTAGCGGGACCCCCTACGAGCAGTACTTC
>TRBV2|17|TRBJ2-7|few|TRBD2
CASSEELSGRFSYEQYF
TGTGCCAGCAGTGAAGAGTTGAGCGGGAGATTTTCCTACGAGCAGTACTTC
>TRBV6-1|15|TRBJ1-1|NA|TRBD1
CASQRRDRMNTEAFF
TGTGCCAGCCAAAGAAGGGACAGAATGAACACTGAAGCTTTCTTT
>TRBV29-1|11|TRBJ1-2|few|NA
CSTERGSGYTF
TGCAGCACCGAACGAGGGAGTGGCTACACCTTC
>TRBV7-3|14|TRBJ2-5|NA|TRBD1
CASSLGNRGETQYF
TGTGCCAGCAGCTTAGGTAACAGGGGAGAGACCCAGTACTTC
>TRBV7-9|18|TRBJ2-2|NA|TRBD2
CASRPSPGLAGEGGELFF
TGTGCCAGCAGACCATCTCCGGGACTAGCGGGAGAAGGCGGGGAGCTGTTTTTT
>TRBV7-9|16|TRBJ2-1|NA|TRBD2
CASSLIGGRARNEQFF
TGTGCCAGCAGTTTAATTGGCGGGAGGGCCAGGAATGAGCAGTTCTTC
>TRBV30|13|TRBJ1-2|NA|TRBD1
CAWSPTGLEGYTF
TGTGCCTGGAGTCCGACAGGGTTGGAAGGCTACACCTTC
>TRBV19|14|TRBJ1-1|NA|NA
CASSLDSLNTEAFF
TGTGCCAGTAGCCTTGACAGCCTCAACACTGAAGCTTTCTTT
>TRBV10-1|14|TRBJ2-1|NA|NA
CASSESAGSDEQFF
TGCGCCAGCAGTGAGTCGGCCGGCAGCGATGAGCAGTTCTTC
>TRBV9|16|TRBJ2-1|NA|NA
CASSVVGRTPRDEQFF
TGTGCCAGCAGCGTCGTTGGGAGAACTCCGAGGGATGAGCAGTTCTTC
>TRBV7-9|12|TRBJ2-1|once|NA
CASSLGYNEQFF
TGTGCCAGCAGTCTCGGCTACAATGAGCAGTTCTTC